Below are 17 T cell receptor beta chains sequenced from a single sample in a study of cytomegalovirus exposure and HLA in healthy donors. The PCR ran on 60 Vbeta and 13 Jbeta primers. Sequencing was performed with immunoSEQ multiplex PCR; in TCRdb, only in-frame clones are kept and a portion is missing. Among approximately 130,000 clones listed, roughly 82% were seen once. The source material was PBMCs. All receptors come from a woman aged 40-49 years in good health and CMV-seropositive.

The rearrangement joins TRBV28 to TRBJ1-5; TRBD1 aligns across 8 bases. This CDR3 has 14 amino acids. V trimming: 4 bases; J trimming: 9 bases; junction bases outside the gene matches: 8. CDR1 is MDHEN and CDR2 is SYDVKM in the germline V gene. CDR3 residues: CASSSGQGKWPQHF. The CDR3, as DNA: TGTGCCAGCAGTTCTGGACAGGGAAAATGGCCCCAGCATTTT.

This chain uses TRBV4-3 with TRBJ2-5, with D possibly TRBD1 on 5 matching bases. Between the trimmed V and J ends, which lost 0 bases and 1 base, there was a span of 12 bases. The germline gives CDR1 LGHNA, CDR2 YSLEER. The CDR3 runs 16 residues. DNA for the CDR3: TGCGCCAGCAGCCAAGATAGTACTGGGGCCCAAGAGACCCAGTACTTC. Its translation is CASSQDSTGAQETQYF.

The chain carries TRBV7-9 and TRBJ2-7, with 7 bases identical to TRBD1. Per the germline V gene, CDR1 is SEHNR and CDR2 is FQNEAQ (reference sequence). This CDR3 region has 14 residues. With 3 bases clipped from V and 3 bases from J, the junction kept 5 bases outside the gene matches. The CDR3 sequence is CASSFLQGYYEQYF. CDR3 sequence (DNA): TGTGCCAGCAGCTTCCTACAGGGGTACTACGAGCAGTACTTC.

The chain has TRBV6-5 and TRBJ1-2, with 7 bases lining up with TRBD1. CDR1 MNHEY and CDR2 SVGAGI come from the germline V gene. V gave up 6 bases and J gave up 6 bases; unmatched junction bases: 7. This CDR3 has 13 amino acids. The CDR3 sequence is CASRRTGLDGYTF. For the CDR3, the DNA is TGTGCCAGCAGACGGACAGGTCTCGATGGCTACACCTTC.

The chain couples TRBV6-5 to TRBJ1-1, with D unresolved. The CDR3 has 14 amino acids. Germline CDR1 MNHEY, CDR2 SVGAGI. V was cut by 2 bases and J by 2 bases, with 9 bases left in between. CDR3 loop: CASSYPGSNTEAFF. For the CDR3, the DNA is TGTGCCAGCAGTTACCCGGGGTCTAACACTGAAGCTTTCTTT.

This chain uses TRBV5-4 with TRBJ1-6; no definite D call. Trimming removed 1 base from V and 1 base from J, with 6 bases in between. From germline, CDR1 is SGHNT and CDR2 YYREEE (reference sequence). This CDR3 contains 15 residues. CDR3 DNA sequence: TGTGCCAGCAGCTTGATGGAGTCCTATAATTCACCCCTCCACTTT. Its protein is CASSLMESYNSPLHF.

This clone was seen a handful of times. The rearrangement links TRBV6-6 to TRBJ2-7; 8 bases line up with TRBD2. The CDR3 consists of 15 residues. Trimming at V came to 6 bases and at J to 4 bases, leaving 11 bases not matched to a gene. Germline V lookup: CDR1 MNHNY, CDR2 SVGAGI (reference sequence). CDR3 DNA sequence: TGTGCCAGCAGCCCCTATGCTAGCGGGTCTTACGAGCAGTACTTC. Residues: CASSPYASGSYEQYF.

V and J are TRBV5-1 and TRBJ2-7; 8 positions match TRBD2. V trimming: 4 bases; J trimming: 12 bases; junction bases outside the gene matches: 18. Germline assignment: CDR1 SGHRS and CDR2 YFSETQ. The CDR3 is 15 residues long. The CDR3 region is CASSVLQTGTSDAYF. For the CDR3, the DNA is TGCGCCAGCAGCGTATTACAGACCGGGACTAGTGATGCGTACTTC.

The genes are TRBV25-1 and TRBJ2-7; D is possibly TRBD1 (6 bases). This CDR3 is 14 amino acids long. Trimming took 6 bases from V and 4 from J, leaving 16 bases between them. In germline, CDR1 is MGHDK, CDR2 SYGVNS. The CDR3 nucleotides are TGTGCCAGCAGATCGGCACAGGGCTGGTACGAGCAGTACTTC. This sequence encodes CASRSAQGWYEQYF.

Concerning this clone: Germline is not matched at one junction end, which may reflect a read error. V usage is TRBV7-7 and J usage is TRBJ2-5; TRBD1 agrees at 10 bases. The length of the CDR3 is 14 residues. Per germline, CDR1 SSHAT and CDR2 FNYEAQ (reference sequence). This CDR3 reads CASSSDRGQETQYF. CDR3 in DNA: TGTGCTAGCAGCTCGGACAGGGGGCAAGAGACCCAGTACTTC. Using reference TRBV7-7 and TRBJ2-5 for the parts outside the CDR3, the full variable domain is GAGVSQSPRYKVTKRGQDVTLRCDPISSHATLYWYQQALGQGPEFLTYFNYEAQPDKSGLPSDRFSAERPEGSISTLTIQRTEQRDSAMYRCASSSDRGQETQYFGPGTRLLVL.

This chain joins TRBV7-8 and TRBJ1-5, with TRBD1 matching 7 bases. V was clipped by 1 base and J by 0 bases; unmatched bases: 3. Germline loops: CDR1 SGHVS, CDR2 FQNEAQ. The CDR3 extends over 16 amino acids. The CDR3 region has the DNA TGTGCCAGCAGCTTAGAGGGGGCTTATAGCAATCAGCCCCAGCATTTT. It is translated as CASSLEGAYSNQPQHF.

The V call is TRBV6-5, the J call TRBJ2-3; 11 nucleotides line up with TRBD1. Germline trimming cut 5 bases from V and 3 bases from J; bases unmatched to any gene: 4. CDR3 length: 15 amino acids. Germline values: CDR1 MNHEY, CDR2 SVGAGI. The chain's CDR3 is CASSGTGGVTDTQYF. The CDR3 DNA sequence: TGTGCCAGCAGTGGGACAGGGGGAGTGACAGATACGCAGTATTTT.

This clone has more than one count but fewer than ten. The chain joins TRBV4-1 to TRBJ2-7; weak D call: TRBD1 (6 bases). Germline loops: CDR1 MGHRA, CDR2 YSYEKL. The CDR3 covers 15 residues. With 3 bases removed from V and 4 bases from J, the gap between germline ends came to 16 bases. The CDR3 nucleotides read TGCGCCAGCAGCCAGGAACACCCAGGGGTTTACGAGCAGTACTTC. The encoded protein is CASSQEHPGVYEQYF.

The chain recombines TRBV19 with TRBJ2-7; 9 positions agree with TRBD2. CDR3 length: 15 residues. The germline gives CDR1 LNHDA, CDR2 SQIVND (reference sequence). Trimming cost V 5 bases and J 0 bases; bases outside gene matches: 5. CDR3 sequence reads: CASSASAGGSYEQYF. DNA for the CDR3: TGTGCCAGTAGTGCCTCAGCGGGAGGCTCCTACGAGCAGTACTTC. Drawing the rest from reference TRBV19 and TRBJ2-7, the complete variable domain is DGGITQSPKYLFRKEGQNVTLSCEQNLNHDAMYWYRQDPGQGLRLIYYSQIVNDFQKGDIAEGYSVSREKKESFPLTVTSAQKNPTAFYLCASSASAGGSYEQYFGPGTRLTVT.

The chain is built from TRBV27 and TRBJ2-5; D unresolved. V was shortened by 5 bases and J by 5 bases, with 9 bases between the two germline ends. The CDR3 is 12 residues long. Germline V gene lookup returns CDR1 MNHEY and CDR2 SMNVEV (reference sequence). This CDR3 is CASSLDQETQYF. The CDR3 DNA reads as TGTGCCAGCAGTCTAGATCAGGAGACCCAGTACTTC.

The rearrangement joins TRBV27 to TRBJ2-3; 7 bases are a match to TRBD2. Germline lookup yields CDR1 MNHEY and CDR2 SMNVEV (reference sequence). The CDR3 is 15 residues long. The J segment lost 3 bases and the V segment lost 6 bases, leaving 9 bases of the junction unmatched. CDR3 loop: CASSQWRETTDTQYF. CDR3 sequence (DNA): TGTGCCAGCAGCCAATGGCGGGAGACAACAGATACGCAGTATTTT.

The chain has TRBV28 and TRBJ2-1; perhaps TRBD2 as D (6 bases). Germline CDR1 and CDR2: MDHEN and SYDVKM. V was clipped by 4 bases and J by 6 bases, with 25 bases between them. This CDR3 comprises 18 residues. This chain's CDR3 is CASSSTAAGTPVFNEQFF. CDR3 DNA sequence: TGTGCCAGCAGTTCAACCGCCGCCGGGACTCCCGTTTTCAATGAGCAGTTCTTC.